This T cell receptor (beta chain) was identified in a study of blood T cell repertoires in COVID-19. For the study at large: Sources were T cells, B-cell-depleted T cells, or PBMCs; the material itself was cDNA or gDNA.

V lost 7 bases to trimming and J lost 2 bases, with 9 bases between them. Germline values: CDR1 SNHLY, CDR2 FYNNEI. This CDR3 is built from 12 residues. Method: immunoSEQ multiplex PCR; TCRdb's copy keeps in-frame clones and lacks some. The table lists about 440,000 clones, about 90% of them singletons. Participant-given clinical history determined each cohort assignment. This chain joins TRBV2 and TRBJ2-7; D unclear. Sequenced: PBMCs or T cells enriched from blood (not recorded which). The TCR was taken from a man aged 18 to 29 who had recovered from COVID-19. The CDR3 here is CASTNSPYEQYF. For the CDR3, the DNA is TGTGCCAGCACAAACTCGCCCTACGAGCAGTACTTC.